This T cell receptor (beta chain) appears in the sequencing data of a study of T cell responses to AZD1222 COVID-19 vaccine. Study information: Analysis merged second doses at about 4 or about 12 weeks. General observations from the study: Possibly, clonal diversity was underestimated; donors were largely white British and included more females. Spike-specific TCR depth and breadth grew after two AZD1222 doses.

The assay was immunoSEQ multiplex PCR, and TCRdb's table has in-frame clones only and misses some. This sample has 150,000 to 200,000 clones, with about nine tenths found just once. Comments on this clone: Its antigen is not identified.

V dropped 7 bases and J dropped 4 bases, with 21 bases sitting between them. Germline lookup yields CDR1 SGDLS and CDR2 YYNGEE. CDR3 length: 15 amino acids. The starting material was peripheral blood, obtained on day 0 of AZD1222 vaccination. The chain couples TRBV9 to TRBJ2-7; a weak D match, TRBD1 (5 bases). This TCR came from an adult in good health. For the CDR3, the DNA is TGTGCCAGCTCCCCAGCCCCAGGGTACGGGTACGAGCAGTACTTC. Translation gives CASSPAPGYGYEQYF. Together with reference TRBV9 and TRBJ2-7, the CDR3 gives the full variable domain: DSGVTQTPKHLITATGQRVTLRCSPRSGDLSVYWYQQSLDQGLQFLIQYYNGEERAKGNILERFSAQQFPDLHSELNLSSLELGDSALYFCASSPAPGYGYEQYFGPGTRLTVT.